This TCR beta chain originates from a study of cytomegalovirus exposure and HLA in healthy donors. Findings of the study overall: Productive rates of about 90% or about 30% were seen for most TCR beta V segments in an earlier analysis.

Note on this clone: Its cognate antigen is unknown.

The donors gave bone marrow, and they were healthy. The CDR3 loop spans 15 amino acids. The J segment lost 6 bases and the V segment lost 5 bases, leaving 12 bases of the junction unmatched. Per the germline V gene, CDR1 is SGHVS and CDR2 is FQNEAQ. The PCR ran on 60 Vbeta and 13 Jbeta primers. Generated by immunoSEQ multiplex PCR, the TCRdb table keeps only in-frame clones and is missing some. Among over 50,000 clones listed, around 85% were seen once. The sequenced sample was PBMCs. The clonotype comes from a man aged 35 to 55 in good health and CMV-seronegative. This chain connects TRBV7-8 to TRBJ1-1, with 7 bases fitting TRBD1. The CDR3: CASSPEQGIYAEAFF. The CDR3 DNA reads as TGTGCCAGCAGCCCGGAACAGGGGATATACGCTGAAGCTTTCTTT.